This TCR beta chain derives from a study of T cell repertoires in cytomegalovirus infection. MiXCR, run by TCRdb on the reads, gives a single entry per CDR3 protein. The sample lists fewer than 850,000 distinct CDR3 sequences; almost 30% were seen once. The germline V gene has CDR1 SGHDT and CDR2 YYEEEE. The CDR3 has 16 residues. Germline trimming cut 3 bases from V and 6 bases from J; bases unmatched to any gene: 8. Points on this clonotype: The antigen is unknown.

This chain connects TRBV5-6 to TRBJ2-1; 11 nucleotides agree with TRBD2. The source is a human donor in good health (CMV status not recorded). Some clones in this sample may be carry-over from other donors' samples. Sequenced here: cultured CD8+ T cells from PBMCs, sampled from culture after CMV antigen stimulation. The chain's CDR3 is CASSSPGTSGLNEQFF. Written as DNA, the CDR3 is TGTGCCAGCAGCTCCCCCGGGACTAGCGGTCTCAATGAGCAGTTCTTC.